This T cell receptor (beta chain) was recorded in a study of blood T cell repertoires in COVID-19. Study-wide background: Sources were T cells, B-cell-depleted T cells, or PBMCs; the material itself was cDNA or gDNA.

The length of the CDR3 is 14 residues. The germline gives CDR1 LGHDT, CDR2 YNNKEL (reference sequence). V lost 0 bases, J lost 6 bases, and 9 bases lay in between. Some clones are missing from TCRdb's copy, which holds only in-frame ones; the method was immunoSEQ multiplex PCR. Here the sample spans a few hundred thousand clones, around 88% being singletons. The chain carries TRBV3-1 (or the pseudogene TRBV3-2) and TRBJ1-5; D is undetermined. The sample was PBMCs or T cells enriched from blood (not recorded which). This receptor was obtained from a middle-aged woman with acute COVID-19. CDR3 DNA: TGTGCCAGCAGCCAAGACGGAGGGTTTCAGCCCCAGCATTTT. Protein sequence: CASSQDGGFQPQHF.